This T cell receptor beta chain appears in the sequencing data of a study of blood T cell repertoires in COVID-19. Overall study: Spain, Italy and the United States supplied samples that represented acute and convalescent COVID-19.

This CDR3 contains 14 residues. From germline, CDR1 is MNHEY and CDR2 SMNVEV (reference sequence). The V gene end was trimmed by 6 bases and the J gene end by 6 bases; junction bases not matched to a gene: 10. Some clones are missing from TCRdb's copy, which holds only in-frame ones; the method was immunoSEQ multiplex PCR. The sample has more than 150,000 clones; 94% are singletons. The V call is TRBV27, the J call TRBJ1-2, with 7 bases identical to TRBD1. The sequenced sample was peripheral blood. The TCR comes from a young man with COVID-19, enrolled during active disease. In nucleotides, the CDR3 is TGTGCCAGCAGCCCTCTCAGACAGGGTGATGGCTACACCTTC. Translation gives CASSPLRQGDGYTF.